This TCR beta chain was sequenced for a study of patients and donors after allogeneic stem cell transplantation. MiXCR was run by TCRdb on the RT-PCR reads, yielding one entry per CDR3 protein. The sample contains about a million distinct CDR3 sequences, roughly 18% of which appear only once. Germline V CDR1 and CDR2: SGHTA, FQGNSA. CDR3 length: 16 residues. The V end lost 1 base, the J end lost 1 base, and 11 bases lay between the germline ends. This rearrangement joins TRBV7-2 to TRBJ2-4; a weak D match, TRBD1 (5 bases). The sequenced sample was blood, either unsorted or a sorted T cell fraction (not recorded which). This TCR was recovered from a human donor who was either an allogeneic HSCT recipient or a stem cell or donor lymphocyte infusion donor (not recorded which). It is not recorded whose cells these are; they may come from a transplant donor. CDR3 DNA sequence: TGTGCCAGCAGCTTAGAGGGGATTAGGGCCAAAAACATTCAGTACTTC. This codes for CASSLEGIRAKNIQYF.